What follows are 18 T cell receptor beta chains derived from one specimen sequenced in a study of somatic mutations in cytotoxic T cells in rheumatoid arthritis. Generated by immunoSEQ multiplex PCR, the TCRdb table keeps only in-frame clones and is missing some. The sample contains approximately 19,000 clones, around 80% of which appear only once. Sequenced material: CD8+ T cells sorted from blood. The receptors derive from an adult with rheumatoid arthritis.

This chain uses TRBV6-1 with TRBJ1-5; the D is unclear. Germline values: CDR1 MNHNS, CDR2 SASEGT. The CDR3 sequence is 14 residues long. Trimming took 8 bases from V and 4 from J, leaving 15 bases between them. CDR3 nucleotide sequence: TGTGCCAGCCTTGGACCAACCCTTAATCAGCCCCAGCATTTT. It specifies CASLGPTLNQPQHF.

This chain joins TRBV27 and TRBJ2-6; D not resolved. Germline V gene data show CDR1 as MNHEY and CDR2 as SMNVEV (reference sequence). CDR3 length equals 14 residues. V dropped 4 bases and J dropped 0 bases, with 4 bases sitting between them. CDR3 nucleotides: TGTGCCAGCAGTTCCGCCTCTGGGGCCAACGTCCTGACTTTC. This gives the protein CASSSASGANVLTF.

The V call is TRBV7-6, the J call TRBJ1-6; D is unresolved. There are 15 residues in the CDR3. CDR1 is SGHVS, CDR2 FNYEAQ, per germline. The ends were cut back, 1 base at V and 9 bases at J, with 13 bases in the middle. The CDR3 spells CASSLGSVVGSPLHF. For the CDR3, the DNA is TGTGCCAGCAGCTTAGGTTCAGTCGTCGGTTCACCCCTCCACTTT.

V usage is TRBV7-9 and J usage is TRBJ1-4, with no clear D. CDR3 size: 13 residues. V was pared by 8 bases and J by 0 bases, with 7 bases between. The germline gives CDR1 SEHNR, CDR2 FQNEAQ (reference sequence). The CDR3 bases are TGTGCCAGCCCGGATGCAACTAATGAAAAACTGTTTTTT. Translation gives CASPDATNEKLFF.

This rearrangement joins TRBV29-1 to TRBJ2-1; D perhaps matches TRBD2 (6 bases). This CDR3 is 15 amino acids long. CDR1 is SQVTM, CDR2 ANQGSEA, per germline. V shed 3 bases and J shed 4 bases, with 16 bases lying between them. The DNA for the CDR3 is TGCAGCGTTGATGTTGGGGGGACGGTATACAATGAGCAGTTCTTC. It is translated as CSVDVGGTVYNEQFF.

This clone was observed a handful of times. The chain employs TRBV11-2 and TRBJ1-5; D unresolved. The CDR3 runs 14 residues. The ends were cut back, 6 bases at V and 0 bases at J, with 9 bases in the middle. Germline V gene lookup returns CDR1 SGHAT and CDR2 FQNNGV. The CDR3 spells CASSQTDSNQPQHF. In DNA, the CDR3 is TGTGCCAGCAGTCAGACGGATAGCAATCAGCCCCAGCATTTT.

The J gene is TRBJ1-1, the V gene TRBV10-3; D gene uncertain. CDR1 and CDR2 from the germline V gene are ENHRY and SYGVKD. V lost 2 bases and J lost 10, with 17 bases in between. CDR3 size: 14 residues. The CDR3 spells CAISESPLPRGAFF. The CDR3 region has the DNA TGTGCCATCAGTGAGAGCCCCCTTCCGCGGGGAGCTTTCTTT.

V gene TRBV4-2 combines with J gene TRBJ1-2; TRBD1 might be the D (5 bases). Germline CDR1 LGHNA, CDR2 YNFKEQ. Trimming cost V 1 base and J 2 bases, with 14 bases left between them. The CDR3 contains 16 residues. This CDR3 is CASSQAGSRVNYGYTF. The CDR3 bases are TGTGCCAGCAGCCAAGCTGGTTCCAGGGTGAACTATGGCTACACCTTC.

The rearrangement joins TRBV5-4 to TRBJ2-1; TRBD2 agrees at 15 bases. V lost 4 bases and J lost 2; bases outside the gene matches: 7. The germline V gene encodes CDR1 SGHNT and CDR2 YYREEE (reference sequence). This CDR3 has 18 residues. CDR3 region: CASSIGLAGGVAYNEQFF. The CDR3 DNA sequence: TGTGCCAGCAGCATAGGACTAGCGGGGGGGGTGGCCTACAATGAGCAGTTCTTC.

This clone has only one observation. The chain links TRBV7-9 to TRBJ2-1; 10 bases agree with TRBD2. The germline V gene has CDR1 SEHNR and CDR2 FQNEAQ (reference sequence). This CDR3 is 17 amino acids long. Trimming removed 2 bases from V and 4 bases from J; junction bases left unmatched: 8. CDR3 in DNA: TGTGCCAGCAGCTTATGGTGGTCTAGCGGGGGATACAATGAGCAGTTCTTC. Translated: CASSLWWSSGGYNEQFF.

The V and J genes are TRBV6-1 and TRBJ1-2, with no clear D. This CDR3 has 14 residues. Deletions cut 6 bases from V and 2 bases from J, with 13 bases between. CDR1 and CDR2 from the germline V gene are MNHNS and SASEGT. DNA for the CDR3: TGTGCCAGCAGGCGCGAGAACGGAAACTATGGCTACACCTTC. This codes for CASRRENGNYGYTF.

This chain connects TRBV30 to TRBJ1-2; TRBD1 is a possible D gene (5 bases). The CDR3 runs 13 residues. V lost 7 bases, J lost 7 bases, and 19 bases lay in between. Germline V gene sequence: CDR1 GTSNPN, CDR2 SVGIG (reference sequence). CDR3 in DNA: TGTGCCTCTCATGGGGGGTCGCCCAGTGGCTACACCTTC. It is translated as CASHGGSPSGYTF.

V gene TRBV4-2 combines with J gene TRBJ2-2, with TRBD2 matching 16 bases. V gave up 4 bases and J gave up 3 bases; unmatched junction bases: 11. The CDR3 extends over 20 amino acids. Germline CDR1 is LGHNA and CDR2 is YNFKEQ. The CDR3 sequence: CASSLVTGTSGGDYTGELFF. The DNA of the CDR3 is TGTGCCAGCAGCCTAGTCACCGGGACTAGCGGGGGGGACTACACCGGGGAGCTGTTTTTT.

The sample holds one count of this clone. The genes are TRBV7-8 and TRBJ2-2; perhaps TRBD2 as D (5 bases). The CDR3 is made up of 15 amino acids. V was cut by 3 bases and J by 2 bases, with 10 bases left in between. CDR1 SGHVS and CDR2 FQNEAQ come from the germline V gene. The CDR3 region is CASSFRLLNTGELFF. The CDR3 nucleotides are TGTGCCAGCAGCTTCAGACTACTTAACACCGGGGAGCTGTTTTTT.

This chain links TRBV6-4 with TRBJ2-6; D tentatively fits TRBD1 or TRBD2 (5 bases each). The CDR3 loop spans 16 amino acids. V lost 7 bases and J 3 bases, leaving 16 bases between the germline ends. Germline V gene data show CDR1 as MRHNA and CDR2 as SNTAGT. CDR3 DNA sequence: TGTGCCAGCACCCACAGGACGGGGAGTGGGGCCAACGTCCTGACTTTC. Amino acids: CASTHRTGSGANVLTF.

The chain carries TRBV27 and TRBJ1-2, with TRBD1 matching over 7 bases. The CDR3 is 14 residues long. Unmatched junction bases numbered 4, after V lost 3 bases and J lost 3 bases. In germline, CDR1 is MNHEY, CDR2 SMNVEV (reference sequence). CDR3 nucleotides: TGTGCCAGCAGTTTTGGACAGGCATACTATGGCTACACCTTC. Protein product: CASSFGQAYYGYTF.

The chain combines TRBV7-9 with TRBJ1-2; maybe TRBD1 (5 bases). The CDR3 runs 13 residues. V was cut by 4 bases and J by 4 bases, with 10 bases left in between. Germline values: CDR1 SEHNR, CDR2 FQNEAQ (reference sequence). The CDR3 DNA reads as TGTGCCAGCAGCTCGAGGGGCGTCTATGGCTACACCTTC. Translation: CASSSRGVYGYTF.

The rearrangement joins TRBV7-9 to TRBJ1-5; a possible D gene is TRBD1 (6 bases). V dropped 5 bases and J dropped 8 bases, with 16 bases sitting between them. This CDR3 region has 14 residues. Germline lookup yields CDR1 SEHNR and CDR2 FQNEAQ (reference sequence). Here the CDR3 reads CASSHAGPGEPQHF. Written as DNA, the CDR3 is TGTGCCAGCAGCCACGCCGGACCAGGGGAGCCCCAGCATTTT.